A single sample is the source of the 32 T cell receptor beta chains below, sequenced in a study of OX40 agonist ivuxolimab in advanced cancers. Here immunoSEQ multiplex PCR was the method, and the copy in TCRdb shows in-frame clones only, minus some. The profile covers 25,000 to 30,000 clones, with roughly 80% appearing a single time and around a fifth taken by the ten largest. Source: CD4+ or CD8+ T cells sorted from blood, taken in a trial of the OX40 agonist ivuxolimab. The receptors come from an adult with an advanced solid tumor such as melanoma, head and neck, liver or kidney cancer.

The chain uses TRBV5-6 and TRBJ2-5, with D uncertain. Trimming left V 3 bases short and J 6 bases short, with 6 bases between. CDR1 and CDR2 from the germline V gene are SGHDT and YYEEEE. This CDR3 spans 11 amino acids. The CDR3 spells CASSSLQTQYF. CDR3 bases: TGTGCCAGCAGCTCCCTACAGACCCAGTACTTC. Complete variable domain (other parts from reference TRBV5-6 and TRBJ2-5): DAGVTQSPTHLIKTRGQQVTLRCSPKSGHDTVSWYQQALGQGPQFIFQYYEEEERQRGNFPDRFSGHQFPNYSSELNVNALLLGDSALYLCASSSLQTQYFGPGTRLLVL.

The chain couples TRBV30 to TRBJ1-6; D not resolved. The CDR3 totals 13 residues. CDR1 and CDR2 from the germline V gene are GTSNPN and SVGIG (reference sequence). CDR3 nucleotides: TGTGCATTCTGGAGGAGTGGTAATTCACCCCTCCACTTT. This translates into CAFWRSGNSPLHF.

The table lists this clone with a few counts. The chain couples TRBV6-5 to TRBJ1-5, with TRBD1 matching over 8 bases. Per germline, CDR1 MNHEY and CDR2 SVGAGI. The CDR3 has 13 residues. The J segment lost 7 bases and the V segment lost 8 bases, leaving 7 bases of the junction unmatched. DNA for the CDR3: TGTGCCAGCCGAGGACAGGGTAACCAGCCCCAGCATTTT. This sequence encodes CASRGQGNQPQHF.

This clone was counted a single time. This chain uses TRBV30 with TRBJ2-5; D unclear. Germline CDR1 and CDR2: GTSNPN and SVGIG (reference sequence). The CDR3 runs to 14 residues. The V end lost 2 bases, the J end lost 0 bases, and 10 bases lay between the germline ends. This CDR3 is CAWSMASYQETQYF. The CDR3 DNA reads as TGTGCCTGGAGTATGGCGAGTTACCAAGAGACCCAGTACTTC.

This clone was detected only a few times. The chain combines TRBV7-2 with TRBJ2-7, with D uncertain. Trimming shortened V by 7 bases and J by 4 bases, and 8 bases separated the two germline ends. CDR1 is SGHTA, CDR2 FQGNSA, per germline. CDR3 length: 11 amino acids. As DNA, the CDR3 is TGTGCCAGCACCCTAGGGTACGAGCAGTACTTC. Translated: CASTLGYEQYF.

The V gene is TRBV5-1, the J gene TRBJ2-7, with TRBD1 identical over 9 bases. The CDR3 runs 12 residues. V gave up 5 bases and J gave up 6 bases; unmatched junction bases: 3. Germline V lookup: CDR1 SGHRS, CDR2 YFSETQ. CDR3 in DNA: TGCGCCAGCAGTTGGGACAGGGCCGAGCAGTACTTC. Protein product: CASSWDRAEQYF.

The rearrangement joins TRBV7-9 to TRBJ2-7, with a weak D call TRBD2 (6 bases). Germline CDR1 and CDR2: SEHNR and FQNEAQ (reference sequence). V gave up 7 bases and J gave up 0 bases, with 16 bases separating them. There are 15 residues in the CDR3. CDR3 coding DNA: TGTGCCAGCACCCCGTGGCGGGGCAGCTCCTACGAGCAGTACTTC. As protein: CASTPWRGSSYEQYF.

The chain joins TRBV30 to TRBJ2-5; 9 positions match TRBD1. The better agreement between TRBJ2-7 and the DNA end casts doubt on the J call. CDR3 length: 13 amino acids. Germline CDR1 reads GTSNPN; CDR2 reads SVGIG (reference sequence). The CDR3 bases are TGTGCCGGAAACCGGGACAGGGCTTACGAGCAGTACTTC. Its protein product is CAGNRDRAYEQYF.

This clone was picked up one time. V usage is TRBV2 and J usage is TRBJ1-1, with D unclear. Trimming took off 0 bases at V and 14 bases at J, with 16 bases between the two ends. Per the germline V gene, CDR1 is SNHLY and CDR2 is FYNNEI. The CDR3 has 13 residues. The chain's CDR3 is CASSEAAQLRAFF. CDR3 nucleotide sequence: TGTGCCAGCAGTGAAGCCGCCCAATTAAGGGCCTTCTTT.

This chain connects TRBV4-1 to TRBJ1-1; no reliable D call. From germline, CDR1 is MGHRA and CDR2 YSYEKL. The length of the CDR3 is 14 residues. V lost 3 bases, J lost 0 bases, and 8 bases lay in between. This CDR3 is CASSQREMNTEAFF. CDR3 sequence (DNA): TGCGCCAGCAGCCAGAGGGAAATGAACACTGAAGCTTTCTTT.

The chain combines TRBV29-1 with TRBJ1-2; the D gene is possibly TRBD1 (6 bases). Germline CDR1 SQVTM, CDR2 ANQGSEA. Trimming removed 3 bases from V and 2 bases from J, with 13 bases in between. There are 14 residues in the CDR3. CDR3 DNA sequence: TGCAGCGTTGACCGGACTCAGGGGAACTATGGCTACACCTTC. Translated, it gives CSVDRTQGNYGYTF.

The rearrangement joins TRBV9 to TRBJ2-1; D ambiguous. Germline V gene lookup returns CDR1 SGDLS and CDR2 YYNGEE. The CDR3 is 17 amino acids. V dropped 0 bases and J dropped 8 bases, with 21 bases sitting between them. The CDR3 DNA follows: TGTGCCAGCAGCGTAGTGGATGGGGTGGCCTCCCGGGATGAGCAGTTCTTC. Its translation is CASSVVDGVASRDEQFF. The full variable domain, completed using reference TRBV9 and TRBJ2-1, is DSGVTQTPKHLITATGQRVTLRCSPRSGDLSVYWYQQSLDQGLQFLIQYYNGEERAKGNILERFSAQQFPDLHSELNLSSLELGDSALYFCASSVVDGVASRDEQFFGPGTRLTVL.

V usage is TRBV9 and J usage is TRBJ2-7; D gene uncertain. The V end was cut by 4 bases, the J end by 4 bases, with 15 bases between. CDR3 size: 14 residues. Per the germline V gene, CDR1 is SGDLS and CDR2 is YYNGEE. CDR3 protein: CASSPGADWYEQYF. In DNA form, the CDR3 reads TGTGCCAGCAGCCCCGGCGCAGACTGGTACGAGCAGTACTTC.

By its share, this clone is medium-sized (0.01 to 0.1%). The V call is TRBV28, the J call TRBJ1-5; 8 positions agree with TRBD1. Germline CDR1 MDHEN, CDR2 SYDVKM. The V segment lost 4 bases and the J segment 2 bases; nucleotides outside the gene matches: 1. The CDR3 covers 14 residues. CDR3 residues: CASSYRGGNQPQHF. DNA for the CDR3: TGTGCCAGCAGTTACAGGGGGGGCAATCAGCCCCAGCATTTT.

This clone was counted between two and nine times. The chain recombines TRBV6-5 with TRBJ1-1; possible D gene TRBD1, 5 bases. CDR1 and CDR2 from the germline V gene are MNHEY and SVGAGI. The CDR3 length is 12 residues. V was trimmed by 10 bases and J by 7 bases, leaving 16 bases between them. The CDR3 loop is CAIRDFFGEAFF. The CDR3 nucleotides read TGTGCCATCCGGGACTTCTTCGGTGAAGCTTTCTTT.

The CDR3 nucleotides are TGTGCCTGGAGTCGGGGGGGGGACAATGAGCAGTTCTTC. This gives the protein CAWSRGGDNEQFF. The chain employs TRBV30 and TRBJ2-1, with 8 bases matching TRBD2. The CDR3 totals 13 residues. V trimming: 2 bases; J trimming: 5 bases; junction bases outside the gene matches: 2. CDR1 GTSNPN and CDR2 SVGIG come from the germline V gene (reference sequence).

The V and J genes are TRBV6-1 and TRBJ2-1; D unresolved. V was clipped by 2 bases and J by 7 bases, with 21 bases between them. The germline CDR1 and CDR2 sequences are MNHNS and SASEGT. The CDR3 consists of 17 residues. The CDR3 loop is CASSEIPKGEVGNEQFF. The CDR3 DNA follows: TGTGCCAGCAGTGAAATTCCGAAGGGCGAGGTAGGGAATGAGCAGTTCTTC.

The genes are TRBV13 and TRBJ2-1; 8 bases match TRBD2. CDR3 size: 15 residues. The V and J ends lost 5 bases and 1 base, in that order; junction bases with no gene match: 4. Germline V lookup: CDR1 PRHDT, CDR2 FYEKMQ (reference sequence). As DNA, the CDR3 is TGTGCCAGCAGCCTCGAGCGGGGGTCCTACAATGAGCAGTTCTTC. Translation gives CASSLERGSYNEQFF.

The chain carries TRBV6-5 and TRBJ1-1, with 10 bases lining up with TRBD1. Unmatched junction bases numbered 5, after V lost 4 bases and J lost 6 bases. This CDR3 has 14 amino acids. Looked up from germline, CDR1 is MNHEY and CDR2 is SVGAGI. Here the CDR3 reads CASSLGTGVAEAFF. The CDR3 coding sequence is TGTGCCAGCAGTTTGGGGACAGGGGTTGCTGAAGCTTTCTTT.

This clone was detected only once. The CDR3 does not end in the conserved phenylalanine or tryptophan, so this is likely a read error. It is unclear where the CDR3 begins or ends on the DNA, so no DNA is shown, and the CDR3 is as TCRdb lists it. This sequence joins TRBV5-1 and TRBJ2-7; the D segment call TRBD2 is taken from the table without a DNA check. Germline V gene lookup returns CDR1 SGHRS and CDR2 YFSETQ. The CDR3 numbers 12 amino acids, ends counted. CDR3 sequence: CASSATRLAECT.

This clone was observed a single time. CDR3 nucleotides: TGTGCCAGCACCTCAGGGGGCGGCCTCTATGGCTACACCTTC. This sequence encodes CASTSGGGLYGYTF. V is TRBV5-4 and J is TRBJ1-2; TRBD1 matches 8 bases. Germline V gene sequence: CDR1 SGHNT, CDR2 YYREEE (reference sequence). The CDR3 runs to 14 residues. V was clipped by 6 bases and J by 4 bases; unmatched bases: 8.

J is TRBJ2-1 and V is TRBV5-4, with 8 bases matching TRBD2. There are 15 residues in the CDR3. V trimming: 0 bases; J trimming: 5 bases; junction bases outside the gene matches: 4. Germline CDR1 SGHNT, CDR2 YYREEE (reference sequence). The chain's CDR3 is CASSLALLADNEQFF. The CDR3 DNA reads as TGTGCCAGCAGCTTGGCCTTACTAGCGGACAATGAGCAGTTCTTC.

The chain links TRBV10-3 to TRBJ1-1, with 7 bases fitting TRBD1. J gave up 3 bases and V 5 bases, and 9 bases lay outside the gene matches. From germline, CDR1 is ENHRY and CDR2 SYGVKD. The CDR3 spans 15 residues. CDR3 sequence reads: CAISPQGKLDTEAFF. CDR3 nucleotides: TGTGCCATCAGTCCACAGGGGAAACTAGACACTGAAGCTTTCTTT.

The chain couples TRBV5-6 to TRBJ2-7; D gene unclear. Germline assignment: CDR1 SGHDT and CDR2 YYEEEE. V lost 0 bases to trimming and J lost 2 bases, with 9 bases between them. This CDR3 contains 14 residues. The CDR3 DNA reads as TGTGCCAGCAGCTTGGAGGCCGCCCCCTACGAGCAGTACTTC. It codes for CASSLEAAPYEQYF.

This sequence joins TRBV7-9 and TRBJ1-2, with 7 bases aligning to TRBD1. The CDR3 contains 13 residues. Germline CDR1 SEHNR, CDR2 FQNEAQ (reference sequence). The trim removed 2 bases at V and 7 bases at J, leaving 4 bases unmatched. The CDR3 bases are TGTGCCAGCAGCTTAACGGACAGGAGTGGCTACACCTTC. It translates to CASSLTDRSGYTF.

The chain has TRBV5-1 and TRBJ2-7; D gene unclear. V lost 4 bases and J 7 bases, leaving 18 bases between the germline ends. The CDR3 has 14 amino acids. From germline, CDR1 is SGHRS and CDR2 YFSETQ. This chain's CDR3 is CASSAAPVAKEQYF. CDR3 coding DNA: TGCGCCAGCAGCGCGGCCCCAGTGGCCAAGGAGCAGTACTTC.

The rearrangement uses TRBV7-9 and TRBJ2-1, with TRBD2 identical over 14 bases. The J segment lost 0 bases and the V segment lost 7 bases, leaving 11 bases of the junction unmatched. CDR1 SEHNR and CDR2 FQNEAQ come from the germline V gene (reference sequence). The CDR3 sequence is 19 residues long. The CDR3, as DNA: TGTGCCAGCACCCCCCCGTGGACTAGCGGGGGGCACTCCTACAATGAGCAGTTCTTC. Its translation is CASTPPWTSGGHSYNEQFF.

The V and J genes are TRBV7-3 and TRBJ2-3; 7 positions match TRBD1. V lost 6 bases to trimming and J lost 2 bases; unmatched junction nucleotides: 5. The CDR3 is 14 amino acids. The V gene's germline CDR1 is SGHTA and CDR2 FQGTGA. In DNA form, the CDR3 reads TGTGCCAGCAGTTCAGGGGGAACCACAGATACGCAGTATTTT. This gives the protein CASSSGGTTDTQYF. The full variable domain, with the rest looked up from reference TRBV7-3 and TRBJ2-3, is GAGVSQTPSNKVTEKGKYVELRCDPISGHTALYWYRQSLGQGPEFLIYFQGTGAADDSGLPNDRFFAVRPEGSVSTLKIQRTERGDSAVYLCASSSGGTTDTQYFGPGTRLTVL.

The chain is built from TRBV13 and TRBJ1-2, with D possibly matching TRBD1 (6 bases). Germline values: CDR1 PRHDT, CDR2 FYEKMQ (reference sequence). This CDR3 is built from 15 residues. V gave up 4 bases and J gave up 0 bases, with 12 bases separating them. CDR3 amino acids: CASSSQGHPNYGYTF. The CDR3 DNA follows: TGTGCCAGCAGCTCGCAGGGGCATCCTAACTATGGCTACACCTTC.

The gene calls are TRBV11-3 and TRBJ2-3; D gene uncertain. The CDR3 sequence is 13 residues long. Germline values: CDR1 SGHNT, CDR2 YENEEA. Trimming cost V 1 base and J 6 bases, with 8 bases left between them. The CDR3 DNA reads TGTGCCAGCAGCTTAGTAGGAGCCGATACGCAGTATTTT. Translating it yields CASSLVGADTQYF.

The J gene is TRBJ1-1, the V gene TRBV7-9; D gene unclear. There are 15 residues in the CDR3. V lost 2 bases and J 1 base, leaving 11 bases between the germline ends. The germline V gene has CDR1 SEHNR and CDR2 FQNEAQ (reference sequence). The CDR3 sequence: CASSLRPKGNTEAFF. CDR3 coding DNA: TGTGCCAGCAGCTTACGACCAAAGGGGAACACTGAAGCTTTCTTT.

The CDR3 is CASSLVSDRAISGTDTQYF. In DNA form, the CDR3 reads TGTGCCAGCAGCTTAGTTAGCGACAGGGCCATATCAGGCACAGATACGCAGTATTTT. The rearrangement uses TRBV7-6 and TRBJ2-3; TRBD1 matches 7 bases. The CDR3 length is 19 residues. Germline V CDR1 and CDR2: SGHVS, FNYEAQ. V was pared by 1 base and J by 1 base, with 14 bases of the junction left unmatched.